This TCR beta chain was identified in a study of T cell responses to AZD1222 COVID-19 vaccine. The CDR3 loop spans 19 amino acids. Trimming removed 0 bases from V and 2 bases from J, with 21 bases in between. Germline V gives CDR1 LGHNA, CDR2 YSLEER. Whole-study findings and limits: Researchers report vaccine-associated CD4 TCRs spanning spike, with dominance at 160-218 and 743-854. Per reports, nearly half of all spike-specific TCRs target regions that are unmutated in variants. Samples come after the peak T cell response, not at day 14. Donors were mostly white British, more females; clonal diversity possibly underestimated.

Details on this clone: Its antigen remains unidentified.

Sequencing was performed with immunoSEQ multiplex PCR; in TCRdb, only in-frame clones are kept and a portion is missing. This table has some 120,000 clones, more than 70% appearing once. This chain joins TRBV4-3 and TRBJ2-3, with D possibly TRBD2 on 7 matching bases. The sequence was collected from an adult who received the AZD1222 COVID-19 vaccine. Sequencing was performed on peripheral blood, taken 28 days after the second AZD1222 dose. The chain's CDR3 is CASSQDLGGPGGITDTQYF. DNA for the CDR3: TGCGCCAGCAGCCAAGATCTTGGAGGCCCGGGGGGCATCACAGATACGCAGTATTTT.